The 12 T cell receptor beta chains given below trace back to one sample, sequenced in a study of T cells expressing NK-cell markers (dated by TCRdb to about 2020). The library was prepared using 5' RACE. For sequencing, an Illumina HiSeq 2000 was employed. The reads, reprocessed by TCRdb, yield one row per CDR3 protein sequence and no DNA. The table kept for this sample lists around 550,000 distinct CDR3 sequences. The top ten clones comprise around 4% of the sample. Specimen: blood T cells: a sorted CD56 or NKG2C T cell subset, CD4+ or CD8+ T cells, or bulk PBMC T cells (not recorded which). These receptors were taken from a young man in good health. Donor details come from another sample of the same person, matched by shared clones.

The V call is TRBV7-2, the J call TRBJ2-1; lacking DNA, the TRBD2 call made by TCRdb goes unchecked. The germline CDR1 and CDR2 sequences are SGHTA and FQGNSA. This CDR3 contains 17 residues. The CDR3 sequence is CASSDRKGLAGINEQFF.

The J gene is TRBJ2-2, the V gene TRBV5-5; with no DNA, the TCRdb D assignment of TRBD1 cannot be verified. The germline gives CDR1 SGHKS, CDR2 YYEKEE (reference sequence). This CDR3 has 15 amino acids. This CDR3 reads CASSFPGLLAGELFF.

The V call is TRBV18, the J call TRBJ1-3. Germline CDR1 KGHSH, CDR2 LQKENI. This CDR3 has 16 residues. The CDR3 is CASSPPGEITGNTIYF.

The V gene is TRBV29-1, the J gene TRBJ2-2; TCRdb designates TRBD1, a call that cannot be tested without DNA. The CDR3 has 13 residues. Germline V lookup: CDR1 SQVTM, CDR2 ANQGSEA. CDR3 amino acids: CSVGGSKAGELFF.

This sequence joins TRBV5-5 and TRBJ1-4. This CDR3 contains 16 residues. Germline CDR1 reads SGHKS; CDR2 reads YYEKEE (reference sequence). The CDR3 reads CASSLVRTDYNEKLFF.

The chain recombines TRBV30 with TRBJ2-1; TCRdb gives TRBD2 as the D gene, but with no DNA this cannot be confirmed. Germline V gene sequence: CDR1 GTSNPN, CDR2 SVGIG (reference sequence). CDR3 size: 16 residues. The CDR3 protein is CAWSVAVRALNNEQFF.

The V and J genes are TRBV11-2 and TRBJ1-3. This CDR3 region has 15 residues. Germline CDR1 reads SGHAT; CDR2 reads FQNNGV. The CDR3 loop is CASSLQRRSGNTIYF.

This chain joins TRBV6-2 or TRBV6-3 and TRBJ2-1; TCRdb's assignment of TRBD2 cannot be checked, as there is no DNA. This CDR3 contains 18 residues. Germline V gene data show CDR1 as MNHEY and CDR2 as SVGEGT. CDR3 loop: CASSYRGLAGGREHEQFF.

The CDR3 sequence is CASSYTGGNNQPQHF. The rearrangement uses TRBV7-2 and TRBJ1-5; TCRdb calls TRBD1, which cannot be checked without DNA. The CDR3 runs 15 residues. Germline lookup yields CDR1 SGHTA and CDR2 FQGNSA.

V is TRBV12-3 or TRBV12-4 and J is TRBJ2-1; the TCRdb call, TRBD1, lacks DNA for checking. The CDR3 is 15 residues long. The CDR3 spells CASTLPREGYNEQFF.

The rearrangement links TRBV4-2 to TRBJ1-6; the D gene TCRdb calls, TRBD1, cannot be checked with no DNA. This CDR3 is 18 amino acids long. Per the germline V gene, CDR1 is LGHNA and CDR2 is YNFKEQ. The CDR3 spells CASSPQATTGLGNSPLHF.

This rearrangement joins TRBV25-1 to TRBJ2-5; TCRdb lists TRBD1, though no DNA is available to test this call. The CDR3 length is 14 residues. Germline CDR1 and CDR2: MGHDK and SYGVNS. CDR3 in amino acids: CASSDPGQLATQYF.